Presented here are 30 T cell receptor beta chains from one specimen sequenced in a study of control samples from healthy donors and cancer patients. Method: immunoSEQ multiplex PCR; TCRdb's copy keeps in-frame clones and lacks some. This table has tens of thousands of clones, around 90% appearing once. The sample taken for sequencing was PBMCs. Source of these receptors: a man under 40 with colorectal cancer.

The CDR3 region has the DNA TGTGCCAGCAGCCCACGGGGTACTAGTTACTATGGCTACACCTTC. Protein sequence: CASSPRGTSYYGYTF. The J gene is TRBJ1-2, the V gene TRBV5-6; D is unclear. Germline V gives CDR1 SGHDT, CDR2 YYEEEE. V was pared by 4 bases and J by 3 bases, with 16 bases between. CDR3 length: 15 residues.

This clone was detected a few times. The chain's CDR3 is CASSAQGNSPLHF. The CDR3 DNA follows: TGTGCCAGCAGCGCACAGGGAAATTCACCCCTCCACTTT. The chain joins TRBV9 to TRBJ1-6; a weak D match, TRBD1 (6 bases). V was cut by 3 bases and J by 7 bases, with 8 bases left in between. This CDR3 is built from 13 residues. Germline lookup yields CDR1 SGDLS and CDR2 YYNGEE.

V and J are TRBV6-2 or TRBV6-3 and TRBJ1-4; D might be TRBD1 (6 bases). CDR1 and CDR2 from the germline V gene are MNHEY and SVGEGT. V was trimmed by 4 bases and J by 2 bases, leaving 17 bases between them. This CDR3 contains 17 residues. The CDR3 bases are TGTGCCAGCAGTTTTCCGGGACACCAACGGACTAATGAAAAACTGTTTTTT. This translates into CASSFPGHQRTNEKLFF.

The rearrangement uses TRBV5-6 and TRBJ1-5; 7 bases are shared with TRBD1. Germline CDR1 and CDR2: SGHDT and YYEEEE. V shed 4 bases, J shed 3 bases, and the junction held 7 bases outside the gene matches. This CDR3 has 15 residues. CDR3 nucleotides: TGTGCCAGCAGCGGCCGGGACAGTTTCAATCAGCCCCAGCATTTT. Protein sequence: CASSGRDSFNQPQHF.

The chain combines TRBV29-1 with TRBJ1-1; D is perhaps TRBD1 (5 bases). Per the germline V gene, CDR1 is SQVTM and CDR2 is ANQGSEA. This CDR3 is 13 amino acids long. Trimming cost V 2 bases and J 1 base, with 8 bases left between them. The DNA for the CDR3 is TGCAGCGTTGAATTCGGGGGGAACACTGAAGCTTTCTTT. The encoded protein is CSVEFGGNTEAFF.

V is TRBV5-6 and J is TRBJ1-1, with no clear D. V dropped 2 bases and J dropped 0 bases, with 14 bases sitting between them. The CDR3 consists of 16 residues. Germline-derived CDR1 and CDR2 are SGHDT and YYEEEE. The CDR3, as DNA: TGTGCCAGCAGCTTAGACGGGCTGGGAATGAACACTGAAGCTTTCTTT. Residues: CASSLDGLGMNTEAFF.

The rearrangement uses TRBV10-3 and TRBJ2-3; perhaps TRBD1 as D (6 bases). Germline assignment: CDR1 ENHRY and CDR2 SYGVKD. Trimming left V 4 bases short and J 3 bases short, with 14 bases between. The CDR3 runs to 15 residues. CDR3 residues: CAISATAQGTDTQYF. CDR3 nucleotide sequence: TGTGCCATCAGTGCTACAGCTCAGGGGACAGATACGCAGTATTTT.

The chain combines TRBV7-2 with TRBJ2-7; D might be TRBD1 (6 bases). The CDR3 length is 14 residues. V lost 4 bases, J lost 3 bases, and 13 bases lay in between. Germline V gene data show CDR1 as SGHTA and CDR2 as FQGNSA. CDR3 region: CASSSGDIYYEQYF. As DNA, the CDR3 is TGTGCCAGCAGCTCAGGGGACATCTACTACGAGCAGTACTTC.

The chain joins TRBV7-2 to TRBJ2-2; 7 nucleotides line up with TRBD1. The germline V gene encodes CDR1 SGHTA and CDR2 FQGNSA. There are 13 residues in the CDR3. J gave up 9 bases and V 3 bases, and 4 bases lay outside the gene matches. The CDR3 nucleotides read TGTGCCAGCAGCTTCGACAGGGAGCGGGAGCTGTTTTTT. Its translation is CASSFDRERELFF.

This sequence joins TRBV7-6 and TRBJ2-3; D possibly matches TRBD1 or TRBD2 (6 bases each). The germline V and J ends were trimmed by 1 base and 4 bases, with 12 bases remaining between them. CDR1 SGHVS and CDR2 FNYEAQ come from the germline V gene. This CDR3 has 15 residues. The chain's CDR3 is CASSLGGARSDTQYF. The CDR3, as DNA: TGTGCCAGCAGCTTAGGGGGGGCGAGGTCAGATACGCAGTATTTT.

The sample holds a few counts of this clone. The chain carries TRBV6-1 and TRBJ2-2, with D unclear. V was pared by 1 base and J by 7 bases, with 7 bases between. The CDR3 has 13 residues. Germline V CDR1 and CDR2: MNHNS, SASEGT. The CDR3: CASSEGSGGELFF. The CDR3 DNA follows: TGTGCCAGCAGTGAAGGTTCTGGCGGGGAGCTGTTTTTT.

The V and J genes are TRBV6-4 and TRBJ2-3; possible D gene TRBD1, 6 bases. CDR3 length equals 15 residues. Deletions cut 3 bases from V and 5 bases from J, with 15 bases between. In germline, CDR1 is MRHNA, CDR2 SNTAGT. The CDR3 region is CASSDGPGEGDTQYF. The CDR3 DNA reads TGTGCCAGCAGTGATGGGCCAGGGGAAGGAGATACGCAGTATTTT.

This sequence joins TRBV27 and TRBJ2-1; D gene ambiguous. The CDR3 consists of 12 residues. V lost 0 bases to trimming and J lost 12 bases, with 9 bases between them. Germline values: CDR1 MNHEY, CDR2 SMNVEV (reference sequence). The CDR3 DNA follows: TGTGCCAGCAGTTTATCGGGGAATTGGCAGTTCTTC. This gives the protein CASSLSGNWQFF.

This clone was picked up a small number of times. V and J are TRBV30 and TRBJ1-2; 7 positions agree with TRBD1. The ends lost 1 base at V and 4 bases at J; junction bases unmatched: 9. The CDR3 consists of 15 residues. Germline CDR1 reads GTSNPN; CDR2 reads SVGIG (reference sequence). The CDR3 loop reads CAWSDLKGAIYGYTF. The DNA of the CDR3 is TGTGCCTGGAGTGACCTAAAGGGGGCAATCTATGGCTACACCTTC. Drawing the rest from reference TRBV30 and TRBJ1-2, the complete variable domain is SQTIHQWPATLVQPVGSPLSLECTVEGTSNPNLYWYRQAAGRGLQLLFYSVGIGQISSEVPQNLSASRPQDRQFILSSKKLLLSDSGFYLCAWSDLKGAIYGYTFGSGTRLTVV.

The chain joins TRBV21-1 to TRBJ1-2. TRBV21-1 is a known pseudogene. The CDR3 is 10 amino acids. The CDR3 DNA sequence: TGTGCCAGCAGGTGTTATGGCTACACCTTC. This encodes CASRCYGYTF.

The V call is TRBV4-1, the J call TRBJ1-5; D perhaps matches TRBD1 (6 bases). V gave up 4 bases and J gave up 3 bases, with 16 bases separating them. Per the germline V gene, CDR1 is MGHRA and CDR2 is YSYEKL. The CDR3 contains 16 residues. The CDR3 region has the DNA TGCGCCAGCAGCCTAACCTTCAGGGGATCCAATCAGCCCCAGCATTTT. Amino acid sequence: CASSLTFRGSNQPQHF.

This clone was seen a single time. The chain is built from TRBV6-2 or TRBV6-3 and TRBJ2-3; 7 nucleotides line up with TRBD2. Looked up from germline, CDR1 is MNHEY and CDR2 is SVGEGT. This CDR3 is 17 amino acids long. Unmatched junction bases numbered 11, after V lost 5 bases and J lost 0 bases. CDR3 in DNA: TGTGCCAGCAGTGCCCGTATAGCGGGTCTTAGCACAGATACGCAGTATTTT. Protein sequence: CASSARIAGLSTDTQYF.

This chain uses TRBV7-2 with TRBJ2-1, with 11 bases identical to TRBD2. Germline loops: CDR1 SGHTA, CDR2 FQGNSA. The CDR3 is made up of 15 amino acids. Trimming cost V 5 bases and J 4 bases; bases outside gene matches: 4. The CDR3 region has the DNA TGTGCCAGCAGCCCAGGGACTAGCGGATACAATGAGCAGTTCTTC. This gives the protein CASSPGTSGYNEQFF.

The J gene is TRBJ2-1, the V gene TRBV5-4; D possibly corresponds to TRBD1 (6 bases). Germline assignment: CDR1 SGHNT and CDR2 YYREEE (reference sequence). V lost 5 bases, J lost 7 bases, and 10 bases lay in between. CDR3 length: 12 residues. Here the CDR3 reads CASRAGVNEQFF. The CDR3 DNA sequence: TGTGCCAGCAGAGCAGGGGTGAATGAGCAGTTCTTC.

The chain joins TRBV7-2 to TRBJ2-5; D gene uncertain. Trimming cost V 5 bases and J 0 bases, with 10 bases left between them. CDR1 SGHTA and CDR2 FQGNSA come from the germline V gene. The CDR3 length is 14 residues. The CDR3 bases are TGTGCCAGCAGCCCGGGTGGGAACCAAGAGACCCAGTACTTC. Translating it yields CASSPGGNQETQYF.

J is TRBJ2-7 and V is TRBV12-3 or TRBV12-4, with 7 bases that match TRBD2. The V and J ends lost 5 bases and 6 bases, in that order; junction bases with no gene match: 4. The CDR3 loop spans 12 amino acids. The CDR3 DNA sequence: TGTGCCAGCAGTCCGGGGGGTCTCGAGCAGTACGTC. This sequence encodes CASSPGGLEQYV.

This clone has a handful of counts. The rearrangement uses TRBV27 and TRBJ1-1; D is perhaps TRBD1 (6 bases). Trimming took off 0 bases at V and 5 bases at J, with 10 bases between the two ends. The CDR3 extends over 14 amino acids. CDR1 is MNHEY and CDR2 is SMNVEV in the germline V gene (reference sequence). The CDR3 DNA reads TGTGCCAGCAGTTTATCGAGGGGGAGGACTGAAGCTTTCTTT. Protein: CASSLSRGRTEAFF.

This sequence joins TRBV19 and TRBJ2-5; 8 nucleotides line up with TRBD1. Germline V gene data show CDR1 as LNHDA and CDR2 as SQIVND (reference sequence). The CDR3 loop spans 15 amino acids. V was pared by 5 bases and J by 3 bases, with 8 bases of the junction left unmatched. DNA of the CDR3: TGTGCCAGTAGTTATATTCCGGGACAGGAAGAGACCCAGTACTTC. This encodes CASSYIPGQEETQYF. Combining the CDR3 with reference TRBV19 and TRBJ2-5 gives the whole variable domain DGGITQSPKYLFRKEGQNVTLSCEQNLNHDAMYWYRQDPGQGLRLIYYSQIVNDFQKGDIAEGYSVSREKKESFPLTVTSAQKNPTAFYLCASSYIPGQEETQYFGPGTRLLVL.

The count of this clone is one. The rearrangement joins TRBV19 to TRBJ2-2; 7 bases map to TRBD1. V was clipped by 4 bases and J by 6 bases; unmatched bases: 5. The V gene's germline CDR1 is LNHDA and CDR2 SQIVND (reference sequence). There are 14 residues in the CDR3. DNA of the CDR3: TGTGCCAGTAGTACCAGGGGACAGCCCGGGGAGCTGTTTTTT. Protein sequence: CASSTRGQPGELFF. The whole variable domain, remainder taken from reference TRBV19 and TRBJ2-2, is DGGITQSPKYLFRKEGQNVTLSCEQNLNHDAMYWYRQDPGQGLRLIYYSQIVNDFQKGDIAEGYSVSREKKESFPLTVTSAQKNPTAFYLCASSTRGQPGELFFGEGSRLTVL.

J is TRBJ1-2 and V is TRBV21-1. TRBV21-1 is a listed pseudogene. The CDR3 totals 12 residues. The DNA of the CDR3 is TGTGCCAGCAGGGGGATTAACTATGGCTACACCTTC. Encoded protein: CASRGINYGYTF.

The V and J genes are TRBV12-5 and TRBJ2-1; 9 bases line up with TRBD1. With 0 bases clipped from V and 1 base from J, the junction kept 7 bases outside the gene matches. Germline V CDR1 and CDR2: LGHNT, FRNRAP. CDR3 length: 18 amino acids. The DNA for the CDR3 is TGTGCTAGTGGTTTGGTCACTTTTGGGACAGGGTCCTACAATGAGCAGTTCTTC. Protein product: CASGLVTFGTGSYNEQFF. The full variable domain, completed using reference TRBV12-5 and TRBJ2-1, is DARVTQTPRHKVTEMGQEVTMRCQPILGHNTVFWYRQTMMQGLELLAYFRNRAPLDDSGMPKDRFSAEMPDATLATLKIQPSEPRDSAVYFCASGLVTFGTGSYNEQFFGPGTRLTVL.

This chain links TRBV11-2 with TRBJ2-2; D is perhaps TRBD2 (5 bases). Germline CDR1 SGHAT, CDR2 FQNNGV. V was clipped by 5 bases and J by 5 bases, with 9 bases between them. CDR3 length equals 13 residues. The CDR3 DNA reads TGTGCCAGCAGCCAAACGGGAACCGGGGAGCTGTTTTTT. It translates to CASSQTGTGELFF.

V and J are TRBV7-2 and TRBJ1-1; 9 bases align to TRBD1. CDR1 is SGHTA and CDR2 is FQGNSA in the germline V gene. V was pared by 5 bases and J by 2 bases, with 9 bases of the junction left unmatched. This CDR3 has 16 residues. The DNA for the CDR3 is TGTGCCAGCAGCCCTAGGACAGGGGTCTTTAACACTGAAGCTTTCTTT. Its translation: CASSPRTGVFNTEAFF.

The V call is TRBV19, the J call TRBJ1-2; the D gene is possibly TRBD1 (5 bases). The CDR3 extends over 14 amino acids. Trimming removed 3 bases at V and 8 bases at J, with 16 bases between. CDR1 LNHDA and CDR2 SQIVND come from the germline V gene (reference sequence). CDR3: CASSISDGASGYTF. The CDR3 DNA sequence: TGTGCCAGTAGTATCTCCGACGGGGCCTCCGGCTACACCTTC. The whole variable domain, filled in from reference TRBV19 and TRBJ1-2, reads DGGITQSPKYLFRKEGQNVTLSCEQNLNHDAMYWYRQDPGQGLRLIYYSQIVNDFQKGDIAEGYSVSREKKESFPLTVTSAQKNPTAFYLCASSISDGASGYTFGSGTRLTVV.

V and J are TRBV7-9 and TRBJ2-7, with 12 nucleotides matching TRBD1. Germline V lookup: CDR1 SEHNR, CDR2 FQNEAQ (reference sequence). The CDR3 is 14 amino acids. The V gene end was trimmed by 3 bases and the J gene end by 5 bases; junction bases not matched to a gene: 2. The CDR3 sequence is CASSFGTGGHEQYF. For the CDR3, the DNA is TGTGCCAGCAGCTTCGGGACAGGGGGCCACGAGCAGTACTTC.